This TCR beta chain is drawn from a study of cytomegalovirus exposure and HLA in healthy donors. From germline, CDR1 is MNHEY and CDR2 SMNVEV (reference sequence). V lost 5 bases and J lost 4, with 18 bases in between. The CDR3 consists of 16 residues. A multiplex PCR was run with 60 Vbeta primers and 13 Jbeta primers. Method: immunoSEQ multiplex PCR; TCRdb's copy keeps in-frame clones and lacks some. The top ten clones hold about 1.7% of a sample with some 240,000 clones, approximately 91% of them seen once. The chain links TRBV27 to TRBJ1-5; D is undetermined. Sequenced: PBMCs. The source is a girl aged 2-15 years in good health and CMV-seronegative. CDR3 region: CASSPHIFSLNQPQHF. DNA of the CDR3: TGTGCCAGCAGTCCCCACATATTCTCTTTGAATCAGCCCCAGCATTTT.